The 8 T cell receptor beta chains below come from one sample, sequenced in a study of T-cell reconstitution after alpha-beta-depleted transplantation in children. This sample's TCRbeta library carried unique molecular identifier barcodes. TCRdb analysed the PCR reads with MiXCR anew, one entry per CDR3 protein. The sample carries 800,000 to 1,000,000 distinct CDR3 sequences, about 26% recorded once. This material consisted of PBMCs, mostly from graft donor cells, taken 360 days after TCRalphabeta/CD19-depleted stem cell transplant. The receptors were sampled from a boy younger than two who had a stem cell transplant for SCID, so the T cells may come from the graft donor.

This sequence joins TRBV12-3 or TRBV12-4 and TRBJ1-1; 9 nucleotides line up with TRBD1. With 7 bases clipped from V and 8 bases from J, the junction kept 8 bases outside the gene matches. The CDR3 sequence is 13 residues long. CDR3 protein: CASTNRGLREAFF. CDR3 in DNA: TGTGCCAGCACCAACAGGGGGCTAAGGGAAGCTTTCTTT.

The J gene is TRBJ2-7, the V gene TRBV28; 9 positions agree with TRBD1. The CDR3 has 16 amino acids. With V trimmed by 2 bases and J by 6 bases, 11 bases remained unmatched. Germline values: CDR1 MDHEN, CDR2 SYDVKM. In nucleotides, the CDR3 is TGTGCCAGCAGTTTAGCCTACCTGGGACAGGGTGGCGAGCAGTACTTC. It encodes CASSLAYLGQGGEQYF.

The rearrangement uses TRBV4-1 and TRBJ2-5; 8 bases are shared with TRBD2. This CDR3 is built from 15 residues. J gave up 3 bases and V 1 base, and 4 bases lay outside the gene matches. The V gene's germline CDR1 is MGHRA and CDR2 YSYEKL. The CDR3 nucleotides read TGCGCCAGCAGCCAAGCTGAACTAGCGGAAGAGACCCAGTACTTC. It codes for CASSQAELAEETQYF.

The CDR3 DNA reads TGCAGTGCCAACAGGGAAGGGAACACTGAAGCTTTCTTT. Protein: CSANREGNTEAFF. The chain uses TRBV20-1 and TRBJ1-1; tentative D call: TRBD1 (6 bases). The CDR3 loop spans 13 amino acids. V gave up 6 bases and J gave up 1 base, with 12 bases separating them. Germline V gene lookup returns CDR1 DFQATT and CDR2 SNEGSKA (reference sequence).

This clonotype appeared a few times. The J gene is TRBJ2-2, the V gene TRBV12-3 or TRBV12-4; possible D gene TRBD1, 6 bases. This CDR3 spans 15 amino acids. Deletions cut 3 bases from V and 2 bases from J, with 10 bases between. The CDR3 spells CASSFGRGNTGELFF. CDR3 in DNA: TGTGCCAGCAGTTTTGGCAGGGGTAACACCGGGGAGCTGTTTTTT.

This clonotype was found a few times. The chain links TRBV7-2 to TRBJ2-3; 8 bases map to TRBD1. V trimming: 5 bases; J trimming: 3 bases; junction bases outside the gene matches: 7. The V gene's germline CDR1 is SGHTA and CDR2 FQGNSA. The CDR3 totals 15 residues. The CDR3 DNA reads as TGTGCCAGCAGCCAACATAGACAGGGGACAGATACGCAGTATTTT. Translated, it gives CASSQHRQGTDTQYF.

A few counts support this clonotype. The chain uses TRBV4-3 and TRBJ2-1; D perhaps matches TRBD1 (5 bases). Trimming shortened V by 4 bases and J by 7 bases, and 11 bases separated the two germline ends. The germline CDR1 and CDR2 sequences are LGHNA and YSLEER. The CDR3 extends over 13 amino acids. The CDR3 spells CASSPGIANEQFF. For the CDR3, the DNA is TGCGCCAGCAGCCCAGGGATAGCTAATGAGCAGTTCTTC.

This clonotype was seen a handful of times. V is TRBV9 and J is TRBJ2-3; D is tentatively TRBD1 or TRBD2 (5 bases each). Germline CDR1 and CDR2: SGDLS and YYNGEE. V was shortened by 1 base and J by 2 bases, with 11 bases between the two germline ends. The CDR3 is made up of 15 amino acids. CDR3 DNA: TGTGCCAGCAGCGTAAGAGAGGGGATCACAGATACGCAGTATTTT. Encoded protein: CASSVREGITDTQYF.